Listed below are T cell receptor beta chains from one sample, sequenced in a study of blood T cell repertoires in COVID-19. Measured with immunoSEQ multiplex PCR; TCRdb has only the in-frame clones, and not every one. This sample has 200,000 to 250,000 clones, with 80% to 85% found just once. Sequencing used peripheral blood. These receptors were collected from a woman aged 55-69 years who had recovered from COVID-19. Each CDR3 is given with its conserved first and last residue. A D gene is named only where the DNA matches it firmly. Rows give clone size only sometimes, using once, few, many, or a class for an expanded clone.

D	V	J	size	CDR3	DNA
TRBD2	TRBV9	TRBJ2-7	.	CASSLGTSATYEQYF	TGTGCCAGCAGCCTCGGGACTAGCGCTACCTACGAGCAGTACTTC
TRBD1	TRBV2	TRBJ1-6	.	CASSRLRTGLNSPLHF	TGTGCCAGCAGTAGATTGAGGACAGGTCTGAATTCACCCCTCCACTTT
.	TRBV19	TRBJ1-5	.	CATLGVVHQPQHF	TGTGCCACCCTAGGGGTGGTTCATCAGCCCCAGCATTTT
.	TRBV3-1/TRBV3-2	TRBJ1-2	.	CASSYGLRDGYTF	TGTGCCAGCAGCTATGGACTTCGGGATGGCTACACCTTC
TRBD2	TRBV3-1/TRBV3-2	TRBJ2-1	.	CASSPWTSGGPNEQFF	TGTGCCAGCAGCCCCTGGACTAGCGGGGGGCCTAATGAGCAGTTCTTC
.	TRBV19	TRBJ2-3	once	CASSTLLLTDTQYF	TGTGCCAGTAGTACCCTTCTTCTAACAGATACGCAGTATTTT
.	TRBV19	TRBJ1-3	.	CASTATGRLLLENTIYF	TGTGCCAGTACCGCAACAGGACGGCTCCTCCTGGAAAACACCATATATTTT
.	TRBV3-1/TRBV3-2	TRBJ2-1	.	CASSQEFRREQFF	TGTGCCAGCAGCCAGGAGTTCCGACGTGAGCAGTTCTTC
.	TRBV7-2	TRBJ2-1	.	CASSPTSSYNEQFF	TGTGCCAGCAGCCCTACGAGCTCCTACAATGAGCAGTTCTTC
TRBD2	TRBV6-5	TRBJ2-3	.	CASSYSSGGAGDTQYF	TGTGCCAGCAGTTACTCGTCCGGGGGGGCTGGAGATACGCAGTATTTT
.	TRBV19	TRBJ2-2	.	CASSIARAGPRELFF	TGTGCCAGTAGTATAGCTCGAGCAGGCCCCCGGGAGCTGTTTTTT
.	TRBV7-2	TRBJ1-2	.	CASSLRGGDGYTF	TGTGCCAGCAGCTTACGGGGTGGCGATGGCTACACCTTC
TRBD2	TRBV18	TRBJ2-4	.	CASSPSSGGFAGIQYF	TGTGCCAGCTCCCCTTCTAGCGGGGGCTTTGCAGGCATTCAGTACTTC
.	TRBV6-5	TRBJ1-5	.	CASSYSPLGEPQHF	TGTGCCAGCAGTTACTCTCCCCTCGGTGAGCCCCAGCATTTT
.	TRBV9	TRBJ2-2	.	CASSPRQFLGTGELFF	TGTGCCAGCAGCCCAAGACAGTTTTTAGGCACCGGGGAGCTGTTTTTT
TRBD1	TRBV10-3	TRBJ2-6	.	CATGTGDPGANVLTF	TGTGCCACGGGGACAGGGGACCCTGGGGCCAACGTCCTGACTTTC
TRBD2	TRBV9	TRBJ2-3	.	CASSVALAGVDTQYF	TGTGCCAGCAGCGTAGCACTAGCGGGGGTGGATACGCAGTATTTT
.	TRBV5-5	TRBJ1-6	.	CASSLGGSPLHF	TGTGCCAGCAGCTTAGGGGGTTCACCCCTCCACTTT
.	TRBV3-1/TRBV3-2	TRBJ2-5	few	CASSLKMDYKYQETQYF	TGTGCCAGCAGCCTCAAAATGGACTACAAGTACCAAGAGACCCAGTACTTC
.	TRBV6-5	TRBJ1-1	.	CASSYDTLNTEAFF	TGTGCCAGCAGTTACGACACTCTGAACACTGAAGCTTTCTTT
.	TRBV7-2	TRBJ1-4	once	CASSTTAQGNEKLFF	TGTGCCAGCAGCACCACAGCGCAGGGTAATGAAAAACTGTTTTTT
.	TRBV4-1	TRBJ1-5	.	CASSQDNEGRGNQPQHF	TGCGCCAGCAGCCAAGATAACGAAGGCCGGGGCAATCAGCCCCAGCATTTT
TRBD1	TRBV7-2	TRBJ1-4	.	CASSYRGTGEEKLFF	TGTGCCAGCAGCTATCGTGGGACAGGGGAAGAAAAACTGTTTTTT
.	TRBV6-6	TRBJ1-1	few	CASIDPPRGNTEAFF	TGTGCCAGCATTGACCCCCCTCGGGGGAACACTGAAGCTTTCTTT
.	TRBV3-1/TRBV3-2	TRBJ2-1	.	CASSQDRLLVSSYNEQFF	TGTGCCAGCAGCCAAGATCGGTTACTCGTATCCTCCTACAATGAGCAGTTCTTC
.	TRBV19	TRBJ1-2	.	CASSIGGIYGYTF	TGTGCCAGTAGTATCGGGGGAATCTATGGCTACACCTTC
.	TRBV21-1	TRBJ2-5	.	CASSKLGGGAQETQYF	TGTGCCAGCAGCAAACTTGGCGGGGGGGCCCAAGAGACCCAGTACTTC
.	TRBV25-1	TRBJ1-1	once	CASSELQDRKAFF	TGTGCCAGCAGTGAATTACAGGACCGGAAAGCTTTCTTT
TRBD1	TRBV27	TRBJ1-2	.	CASSFTGVRRYGYTF	TGTGCCAGCAGTTTCACAGGGGTACGTCGGTATGGCTACACCTTC
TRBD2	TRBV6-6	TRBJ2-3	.	CASSPLKTSGEPDTQYF	TGTGCCAGCAGTCCACTCAAAACTAGCGGGGAACCAGATACGCAGTATTTT
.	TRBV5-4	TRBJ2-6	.	CASSHGTSRNSGANVLTF	TGTGCCAGCAGTCACGGGACAAGCCGAAACTCTGGGGCCAACGTCCTGACTTTC
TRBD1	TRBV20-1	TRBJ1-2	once	CSASRGQVRGYTF	TGCAGTGCTAGTAGAGGACAGGTTCGAGGCTACACCTTC
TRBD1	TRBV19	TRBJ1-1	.	CASSIPGQGIYTEAFF	TGTGCCAGTAGTATACCGGGACAGGGGATTTATACTGAAGCTTTCTTT
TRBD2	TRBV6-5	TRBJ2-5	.	CASSGRQETQYF	TGTGCCAGCAGCGGGAGGCAAGAGACCCAGTACTTC
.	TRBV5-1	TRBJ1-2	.	CASRGDTSNYGYTF	TGCGCCAGCAGGGGGGACACCTCTAACTATGGCTACACCTTC
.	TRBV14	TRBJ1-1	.	CATKIQKNTEAFF	TGTGCCACCAAAATTCAGAAGAACACTGAAGCTTTCTTT
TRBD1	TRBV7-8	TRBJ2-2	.	CASSLQLQGAAGELFF	TGTGCCAGCAGCTTGCAGTTACAGGGGGCAGCCGGGGAGCTGTTTTTT
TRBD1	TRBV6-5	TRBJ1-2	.	CASSATGYYGYTF	TGTGCCAGCAGCGCGACAGGGTACTATGGCTACACCTTC
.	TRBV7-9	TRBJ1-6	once	CASSYEVDNSPLHF	TGTGCCAGCAGTTATGAAGTAGATAATTCACCCCTCCACTTT
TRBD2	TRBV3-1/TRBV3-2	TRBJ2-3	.	CASSLSGGASDTQYF	TGTGCCAGCAGCTTAAGCGGGGGGGCTTCAGATACGCAGTATTTT
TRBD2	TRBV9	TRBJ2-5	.	CASSPTSGGFQETQYF	TGTGCCAGCAGCCCGACTAGCGGGGGGTTTCAAGAGACCCAGTACTTC
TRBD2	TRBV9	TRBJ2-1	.	CASSESGTSGIYEQFF	TGTGCCAGCAGCGAGAGTGGGACTAGCGGGATCTATGAGCAGTTCTTC
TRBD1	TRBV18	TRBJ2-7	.	CASSPVGQLYEQYF	TGTGCCAGCTCACCAGTGGGACAGCTGTACGAGCAGTACTTC
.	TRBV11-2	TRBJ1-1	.	CASSLTGINTEAFF	TGTGCCAGCAGCTTAACAGGGATAAACACTGAAGCTTTCTTT
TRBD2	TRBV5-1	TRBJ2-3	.	CASSLERGYTDTQYF	TGCGCCAGCAGCTTGGAGCGGGGTTACACAGATACGCAGTATTTT
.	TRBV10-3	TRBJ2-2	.	CAISSLDYNTGELFF	TGTGCCATCAGTTCACTAGATTATAACACCGGGGAGCTGTTTTTT
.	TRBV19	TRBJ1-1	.	CATSRGRIKMNTEAFF	TGTGCCACCTCTCGAGGGCGGATAAAAATGAACACTGAAGCTTTCTTT
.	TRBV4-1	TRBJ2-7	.	CASSQDGSNSYEQYF	TGCGCCAGCAGCCAAGACGGGAGCAACTCCTACGAGCAGTACTTC
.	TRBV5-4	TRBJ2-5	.	CASSLGQTQETQYF	TGTGCCAGCAGCTTGGGACAGACACAAGAGACCCAGTACTTC